The clone carrying this T cell receptor (beta chain) turned up a few times. Germline values: CDR1 MDHEN, CDR2 SYDVKM. The CDR3 totals 16 residues. Trimming removed 4 bases at V and 8 bases at J, with 20 bases between. These data originate in a study of blood T cell repertoires in COVID-19. Cohort placement rested on clinical history that participants reported themselves. Profiled with immunoSEQ multiplex PCR; TCRdb holds only in-frame clones, not every one. This table has fewer than 200,000 clones, around 83% appearing once. V usage is TRBV28 and J usage is TRBJ1-4; D unresolved. The sequencing input was PBMCs or T cells enriched from blood (not recorded which). The origin of this receptor is a woman in her forties or fifties in a cohort exposed to, infected with or recovered from COVID-19 (not recorded which). The CDR3 here is CASSSNRPGKSEKLFF. The CDR3 DNA is TGTGCCAGCAGTTCTAACCGCCCGGGGAAGAGCGAAAAACTGTTTTTT.